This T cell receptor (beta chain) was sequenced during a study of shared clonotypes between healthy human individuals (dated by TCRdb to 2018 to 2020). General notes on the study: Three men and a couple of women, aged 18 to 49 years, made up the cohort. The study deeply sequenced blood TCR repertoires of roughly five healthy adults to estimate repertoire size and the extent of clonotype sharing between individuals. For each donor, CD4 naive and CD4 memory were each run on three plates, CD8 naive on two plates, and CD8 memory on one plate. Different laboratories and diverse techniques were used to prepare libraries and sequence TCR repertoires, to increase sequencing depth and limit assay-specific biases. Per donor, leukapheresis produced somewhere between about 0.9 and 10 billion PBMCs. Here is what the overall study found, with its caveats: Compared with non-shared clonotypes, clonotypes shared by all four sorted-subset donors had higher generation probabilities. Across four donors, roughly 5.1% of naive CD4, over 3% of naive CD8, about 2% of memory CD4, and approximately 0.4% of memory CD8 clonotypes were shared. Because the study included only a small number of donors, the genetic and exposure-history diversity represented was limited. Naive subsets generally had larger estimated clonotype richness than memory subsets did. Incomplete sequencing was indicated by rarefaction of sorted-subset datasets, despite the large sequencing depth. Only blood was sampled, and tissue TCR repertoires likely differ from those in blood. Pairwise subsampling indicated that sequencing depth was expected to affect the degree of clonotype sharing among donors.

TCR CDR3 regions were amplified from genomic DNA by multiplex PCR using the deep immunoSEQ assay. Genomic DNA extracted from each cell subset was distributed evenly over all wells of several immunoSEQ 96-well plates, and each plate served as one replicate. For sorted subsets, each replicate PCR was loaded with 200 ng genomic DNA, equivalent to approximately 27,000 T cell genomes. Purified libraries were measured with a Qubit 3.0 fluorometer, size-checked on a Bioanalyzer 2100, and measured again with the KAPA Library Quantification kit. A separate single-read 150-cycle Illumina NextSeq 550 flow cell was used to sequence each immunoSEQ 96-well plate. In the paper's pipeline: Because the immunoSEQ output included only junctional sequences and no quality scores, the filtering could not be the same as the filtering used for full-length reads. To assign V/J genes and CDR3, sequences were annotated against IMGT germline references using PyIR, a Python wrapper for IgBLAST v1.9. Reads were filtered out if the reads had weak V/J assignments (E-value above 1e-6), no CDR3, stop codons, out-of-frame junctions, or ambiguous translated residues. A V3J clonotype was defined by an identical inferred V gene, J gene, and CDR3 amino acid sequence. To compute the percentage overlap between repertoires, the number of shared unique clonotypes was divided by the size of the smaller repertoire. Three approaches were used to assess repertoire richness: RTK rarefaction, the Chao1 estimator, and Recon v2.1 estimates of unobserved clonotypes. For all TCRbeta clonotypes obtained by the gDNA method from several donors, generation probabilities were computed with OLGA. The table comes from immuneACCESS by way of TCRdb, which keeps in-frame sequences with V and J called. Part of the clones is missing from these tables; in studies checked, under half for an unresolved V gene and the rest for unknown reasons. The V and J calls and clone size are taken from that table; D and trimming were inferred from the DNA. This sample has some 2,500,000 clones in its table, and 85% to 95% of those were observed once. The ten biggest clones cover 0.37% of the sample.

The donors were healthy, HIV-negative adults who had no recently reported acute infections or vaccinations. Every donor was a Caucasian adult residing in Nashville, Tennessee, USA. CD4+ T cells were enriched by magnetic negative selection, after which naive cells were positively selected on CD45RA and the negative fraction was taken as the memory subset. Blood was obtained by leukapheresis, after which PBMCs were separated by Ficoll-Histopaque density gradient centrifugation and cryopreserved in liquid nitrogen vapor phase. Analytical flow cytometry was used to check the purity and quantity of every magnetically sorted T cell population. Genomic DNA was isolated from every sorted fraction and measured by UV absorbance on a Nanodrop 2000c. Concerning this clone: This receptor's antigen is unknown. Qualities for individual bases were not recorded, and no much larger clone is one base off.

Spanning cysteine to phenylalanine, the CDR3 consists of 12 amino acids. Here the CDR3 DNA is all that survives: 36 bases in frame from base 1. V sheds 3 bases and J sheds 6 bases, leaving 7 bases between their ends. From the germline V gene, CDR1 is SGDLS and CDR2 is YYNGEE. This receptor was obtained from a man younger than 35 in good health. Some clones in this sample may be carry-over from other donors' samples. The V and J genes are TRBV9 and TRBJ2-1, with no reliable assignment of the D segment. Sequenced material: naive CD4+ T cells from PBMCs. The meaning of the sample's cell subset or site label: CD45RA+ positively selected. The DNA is TGTGCCAGCAGCGCGATAGCCAATGAGCAGTTCTTC. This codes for CASSAIANEQFF.